A selection of T cell receptor beta chains follows, all from one sample in a study of blood T cell repertoires in COVID-19. Some clones are missing from TCRdb's copy, which holds only in-frame ones; the method was immunoSEQ multiplex PCR. This sample has a few hundred thousand clones, with around nine tenths found just once. Sequencing was carried out using PBMCs or T cells enriched from blood (not recorded which). These receptors were taken from a woman between 40 and 55 years old who had recovered from COVID-19. CDR3s include the opening cysteine and the closing phenylalanine or tryptophan. A D gene is named only where the DNA matches it firmly. Size values are once, few and many counts, or a class for expanded clones, and some rows have none.

j_call | d_call | clone_size | v_call | cdr3_length | cdr3_nt | cdr3_aa
TRBJ2-1 | . | . | TRBV19 | 15 | TGTGCCAGTAGTATAAGCGGACTTACCTACAATGAGCAGTTCTTC | CASSISGLTYNEQFF
TRBJ1-2 | . | . | TRBV19 | 14 | TGTGCCAGCCTTCTCGGGGGGATGAGCTATGGCTACACCTTC | CASLLGGMSYGYTF
TRBJ1-5 | . | . | TRBV2 | 11 | TGTGCCAGCAGTAACAGTCAGCCCCAGCATTTT | CASSNSQPQHF
TRBJ2-7 | . | . | TRBV5-1 | 15 | TGCGCCAGCAGCTCCTCCGAGGACATCTCCTACGAGCAGTACTTC | CASSSSEDISYEQYF
TRBJ2-3 | . | . | TRBV27 | 16 | TGTGCCAGCACACCCCGGACAGACCCGGGCACAGATACGCAGTATTTT | CASTPRTDPGTDTQYF
TRBJ1-6 | . | . | TRBV5-4 | 12 | TGTGCCAGCAGACTGGAGAACTCACCCCTCCACTTT | CASRLENSPLHF
TRBJ2-7 | . | once | TRBV5-4 | 13 | TGTGCCAGCAGCCCCTACTCCGCCTACGAGCAGTACTTC | CASSPYSAYEQYF
TRBJ2-7 | TRBD2 | . | TRBV7-3 | 14 | TGTGCCAGCAGCTTTAGCGGGAGCTCCTACGAGCAGTACTTC | CASSFSGSSYEQYF
TRBJ1-1 | TRBD1 | once | TRBV7-9 | 13 | TGTGCCAGCAGCTTGGGGACAGGTCTTATAGCTTTCTTT | CASSLGTGLIAFF
TRBJ2-1 | TRBD2 | . | TRBV11-3 | 16 | TGTGCCAGCAGCGCAAGGGAGCGGGAGGTCGTCGATGAGCAGTTCTTC | CASSAREREVVDEQFF
TRBJ2-1 | . | . | TRBV7-7 | 13 | TGTGCTAGCAGCACCCGACTTGGAAATGAGCAGTTCTTC | CASSTRLGNEQFF
TRBJ1-2 | . | . | TRBV7-9 | 13 | TGTGCCAGCAGCTTAGAACAGGGAATTGGCTACACCTTC | CASSLEQGIGYTF
TRBJ2-1 | . | . | TRBV2 | 13 | TGTGCCAGCAGCGGGACACCAAACAATGAGCAGTTCTTC | CASSGTPNNEQFF
TRBJ2-7 | . | . | TRBV28 | 14 | TGTGCCAGCAGTTTAGGCAGGGGGGTCTACGAGCAGTACTTC | CASSLGRGVYEQYF
TRBJ1-2 | TRBD1 | . | TRBV7-9 | 15 | TGTGCCAGCAGCTTGACAGGGGGCGGTCTCGATGGCTACACCTTC | CASSLTGGGLDGYTF
TRBJ2-2 | . | . | TRBV28 | 15 | TGTGCCACCTCACCCACAGGGATGAACACCGGGGAGCTGTTTTTT | CATSPTGMNTGELFF
TRBJ1-1 | . | few | TRBV29-1 | 12 | TGCAGCGTTGAAGTAAGGGGAACTGAAGCTTTCTTT | CSVEVRGTEAFF
TRBJ2-7 | . | . | TRBV7-2 | 14 | TGTGCCAGCACCCCGACCTTAGCGGCCTACGAGCAGTACTTC | CASTPTLAAYEQYF
TRBJ2-4 | TRBD1 | . | TRBV6-2/TRBV6-3 | 16 | TGTGCCAGCAGTACGTCCGGGACAGGCCATATCTTTTTTCAGTACTTC | CASSTSGTGHIFFQYF
TRBJ1-6 | . | . | TRBV12-3/TRBV12-4 | 13 | TGTGCCAGCACCTACCTCGCGGGTTCACCCCTCCACTTT | CASTYLAGSPLHF
TRBJ1-2 | . | . | TRBV5-6 | 13 | TGTGCGAGCGCCGGGGGATTGGACTATGGCTACACCTTC | CASAGGLDYGYTF
TRBJ2-6 | TRBD2 | . | TRBV9 | 18 | TGTGCCAGCAGCCTCGGACTAGCGGGAGAAGCTGGGGCCAACGTCCTGACTTTC | CASSLGLAGEAGANVLTF
TRBJ1-1 | . | few | TRBV4-1 | 14 | TGCGCCAGCAGCCAAGGACAGTTGAACACTGAAGCTTTCTTT | CASSQGQLNTEAFF
TRBJ2-1 | . | . | TRBV3-1/TRBV3-2 | 15 | TGTGCCAGCAGCCCGTCCGCAGGGATCCACAATGAGCAGTTCTTC | CASSPSAGIHNEQFF
TRBJ1-5 | . | . | TRBV7-2 | 14 | TGTGCCAGCAGCCCCCCTAGCGGGCACCAGCCCCAGCATTTT | CASSPPSGHQPQHF
TRBJ2-7 | TRBD2 | . | TRBV29-1 | 13 | TGCAGCGTTCAGACTAGCGGTACCTACGAGCAGTACTTC | CSVQTSGTYEQYF
TRBJ2-7 | . | . | TRBV11-2 | 12 | TGTGCCAGTGGCCCAGGGGGGATCGAGCAGTACTTC | CASGPGGIEQYF
TRBJ1-2 | . | . | TRBV9 | 14 | TGTGCCAGCAGCGTATCTCTTGAGGACTATGGCTACACCTTC | CASSVSLEDYGYTF
TRBJ2-2 | TRBD2 | . | TRBV7-8 | 15 | TGTGCCAGCAGCTTCCTAGCGGGGTCCACCGGGGAGCTGTTTTTT | CASSFLAGSTGELFF
TRBJ1-2 | TRBD1 | . | TRBV7-2 | 16 | TGTGCCAGCAGCTTAGTGGGGACAGGGGGCAGCTATGGCTACACCTTC | CASSLVGTGGSYGYTF